The clone carrying this TCR beta chain was detected once. Its antigen remains unidentified. One end of the junction varies from germline; a read error may be responsible. The sample contains more than one DNA sequence encoding this CDR3. The PCR was carried out with 60 Vbeta primers and 13 Jbeta primers. Data came from immunoSEQ multiplex PCR; TCRdb stores just in-frame clones and leaves some out. The profile covers approximately 100,000 clones, with 65% to 90% appearing a single time and roughly 1.2% taken by the ten largest. Germline V gene lookup returns CDR1 LGHNT and CDR2 FRNRAP. The CDR3 is made up of 12 amino acids. Among the donors, all were healthy bone marrow donors. The record originates from a study of cytomegalovirus exposure and HLA in healthy donors. Background on the study: Researchers previously reported finding 90 million to 120 million unique TCR beta sequences from 170 million or so T cells. Of the donors genotyped, approximately 410 in all, around 77% fell in the Caucasian-associated ancestry cluster.

General observations from the study: The authors assumed roughly uniform sequencing depth across donors for presence/absence analyses.

The chain links TRBV12-5 to TRBJ2-7; D not certain. The clonotype was recovered from a woman between 18 and 30 years old in good health and CMV-seronegative. Sequencing input: PBMCs. The CDR3 protein is CASGHSSYEQYF. CDR3 DNA: TGCGCTAGTGGTCACAGCTCCTACGAGCAGTACTTC.